This passage covers 21 T cell receptor beta chains from one sample sequenced in a study of OX40 agonist ivuxolimab in advanced cancers. Clones were read by immunoSEQ multiplex PCR, and TCRdb kept only the in-frame ones, dropping some. Found here are some 59,000 clones, roughly 82% of them singletons; the top ten hold 2.4%. The sample was CD4+ or CD8+ T cells sorted from blood, taken in a trial of the OX40 agonist ivuxolimab. The receptors stem from an adult with an advanced solid tumor such as melanoma, head and neck, liver or kidney cancer.

The rearrangement joins TRBV27 to TRBJ2-7; 7 bases line up with TRBD2. V trimming: 2 bases; J trimming: 3 bases; junction bases outside the gene matches: 4. Germline V gene lookup returns CDR1 MNHEY and CDR2 SMNVEV (reference sequence). The CDR3 is made up of 14 amino acids. CDR3 in DNA: TGTGCCAGCAGTTTACGGGGGGACTTCTACGAGCAGTACTTC. This gives the protein CASSLRGDFYEQYF.

The table lists this clone with a few counts. This chain connects TRBV4-1 to TRBJ1-2, with 9 bases that match TRBD1. CDR3 length: 14 amino acids. Germline CDR1 reads MGHRA; CDR2 reads YSYEKL. The V gene end was trimmed by 3 bases and the J gene end by 7 bases; junction bases not matched to a gene: 6. CDR3 protein: CASSQLTGGRGYTF. In nucleotides, the CDR3 is TGCGCCAGCAGCCAGTTGACAGGGGGACGTGGCTACACCTTC.

V and J are TRBV6-6 and TRBJ1-2; no clear D gene. Germline CDR1 and CDR2: MNHNY and SVGAGI (reference sequence). The germline V and J ends were trimmed by 5 bases and 9 bases, with 22 bases remaining between them. The CDR3 totals 15 residues. CDR3 in DNA: TGTGCCAGCAGTCCCGCTTCCAAACCCTATGGTAGCTACACCTTC. Protein product: CASSPASKPYGSYTF.

The CDR3 reads CASSSRVGNTEAFF. The CDR3 DNA is TGTGCCAGCAGTTCCAGAGTGGGGAACACTGAAGCTTTCTTT. The chain links TRBV6-5 to TRBJ1-1; no firm D call. Germline-derived CDR1 and CDR2 are MNHEY and SVGAGI. V was clipped by 4 bases and J by 1 base, with 10 bases between them. The CDR3 runs 14 residues.

This chain connects TRBV29-1 to TRBJ2-3; TRBD2 agrees at 7 bases. Per the germline V gene, CDR1 is SQVTM and CDR2 is ANQGSEA. The CDR3 has 14 residues. V lost 6 bases to trimming and J lost 2 bases; unmatched junction nucleotides: 8. In DNA, the CDR3 is TGCAGCGTGAGTTCCGGGAGGCCCACAGATACGCAGTATTTT. Amino acid sequence: CSVSSGRPTDTQYF.

V gene TRBV10-1 combines with J gene TRBJ2-4; TRBD2 matches 10 bases. The V and J ends lost 5 bases and 7 bases, in that order; junction bases with no gene match: 11. CDR3 size: 16 residues. Germline V CDR1 and CDR2: WNHNN, SYGVQD (reference sequence). The chain's CDR3 is CASSPPLAGAKNIQYF. The CDR3 region has the DNA TGCGCCAGCAGTCCCCCCCTAGCGGGGGCGAAGAACATTCAGTACTTC.

The rearrangement uses TRBV5-1 and TRBJ2-7; D may correspond to TRBD1 or TRBD2 (5 bases each). The ends were cut back, 4 bases at V and 7 bases at J, with 12 bases in the middle. CDR3 length: 12 amino acids. CDR1 is SGHRS and CDR2 is YFSETQ in the germline V gene. CDR3 sequence reads: CASSNDEGEQYF. The CDR3 bases are TGCGCCAGCAGCAACGACGAGGGGGAGCAGTACTTC.

This CDR3 is CASSQTRDPVYEQYF. Written as DNA, the CDR3 is TGCGCCAGCAGCCAGACCCGGGACCCTGTATACGAGCAGTACTTC. This chain joins TRBV4-1 and TRBJ2-7; D is tentatively TRBD1 or TRBD2 (5 bases each). This CDR3 is 15 amino acids long. V was shortened by 3 bases and J by 4 bases, with 16 bases between the two germline ends. The germline V gene has CDR1 MGHRA and CDR2 YSYEKL.

This sequence joins TRBV5-8 and TRBJ1-1, with a weak D call TRBD1 (5 bases). Trimming stripped 2 bases from V and 2 bases from J, with 16 bases between. The CDR3 sequence is 16 residues long. In germline, CDR1 is SGHTS, CDR2 YDEGEE. Written as DNA, the CDR3 is TGTGCCAGCAGCTTTAGCTCCGGGACTGGAAACACTGAAGCTTTCTTT. Translation: CASSFSSGTGNTEAFF.

The chain employs TRBV5-1 and TRBJ1-1; 8 bases map to TRBD1. The CDR3 sequence is 14 residues long. Germline trimming cut 1 base from V and 5 bases from J; bases unmatched to any gene: 4. Looked up from germline, CDR1 is SGHRS and CDR2 is YFSETQ. The CDR3 DNA reads TGCGCCAGCAGCTTGTTCAGGGGGCAGACTGAAGCTTTCTTT. This gives the protein CASSLFRGQTEAFF.

The chain couples TRBV29-1 to TRBJ2-4; TRBD2 agrees at 9 bases. This CDR3 is 15 amino acids long. Germline values: CDR1 SQVTM, CDR2 ANQGSEA. After removal of 5 bases from V and 5 bases from J, the junction contained 10 bases not matched to a gene. The CDR3 loop is CSVWLAGTPENIQYF. CDR3 in DNA: TGCAGCGTTTGGCTAGCGGGGACCCCCGAAAACATTCAGTACTTC.

This clone is a singleton in its sample. The chain links TRBV5-1 to TRBJ2-1; 11 bases are a match to TRBD1. The germline gives CDR1 SGHRS, CDR2 YFSETQ. CDR3 length: 15 amino acids. V shed 3 bases and J 8 bases; nucleotides not matched to a gene: 7. The CDR3 DNA follows: TGCGCCAGCAGCTCCGGGACAGGGGGTCTTGATGAGCAGTTCTTC. The encoded protein is CASSSGTGGLDEQFF. Drawing the rest from reference TRBV5-1 and TRBJ2-1, the complete variable domain is KAGVTQTPRYLIKTRGQQVTLSCSPISGHRSVSWYQQTPGQGLQFLFEYFSETQRNKGNFPGRFSGRQFSNSRSEMNVSTLELGDSALYLCASSSGTGGLDEQFFGPGTRLTVL.

CDR3 residues: CASSHTRIMGFTQYF. CDR3 DNA: TGTGCCAGCTCACATACCAGAATAATGGGGTTTACGCAGTATTTT. The chain has TRBV18 and TRBJ2-3; D unresolved. Germline CDR1 KGHSH, CDR2 LQKENI. The CDR3 covers 15 residues. Trimming removed 4 bases at V and 8 bases at J, with 19 bases between. Variable domain in full (rest from reference TRBV18 and TRBJ2-3): NAGVMQNPRHLVRRRGQEARLRCSPMKGHSHVYWYRQLPEEGLKFMVYLQKENIIDESGMPKERFSAEFPKEGPSILRIQQVVRGDSAAYFCASSHTRIMGFTQYFGPGTRLTVL.

The V and J genes are TRBV5-5 and TRBJ1-4; 7 nucleotides line up with TRBD1. The length of the CDR3 is 16 residues. Trimming at V came to 0 bases and at J to 5 bases, leaving 7 bases not matched to a gene. CDR1 and CDR2 (germline): SGHKS, YYEKEE (reference sequence). CDR3 coding DNA: TGTGCCAGCAGCTTGGTTTGGGGACAGTCCAATGAAAAACTGTTTTTT. It translates to CASSLVWGQSNEKLFF.

The chain recombines TRBV5-5 with TRBJ2-5; 9 bases line up with TRBD1. Germline V lookup: CDR1 SGHKS, CDR2 YYEKEE (reference sequence). The CDR3 is made up of 14 amino acids. With 1 base clipped from V and 5 bases from J, the junction kept 3 bases outside the gene matches. The chain's CDR3 is CASSLQGTGETQYF. The CDR3 DNA sequence: TGTGCCAGCAGCTTGCAGGGGACAGGGGAGACCCAGTACTTC.

The J gene is TRBJ1-5, the V gene TRBV6-1, with D perhaps TRBD1 (6 bases). Germline CDR1 MNHNS, CDR2 SASEGT. This CDR3 is 15 amino acids long. The V and J ends lost 7 bases and 5 bases respectively, with 18 bases between them. CDR3 amino acids: CASTPRGGADQPQHF. DNA of the CDR3: TGTGCCAGCACCCCGAGAGGGGGAGCAGATCAGCCCCAGCATTTT.

This clone has just a few counts. V and J are TRBV5-1 and TRBJ2-5; no definite D call. Germline V gene lookup returns CDR1 SGHRS and CDR2 YFSETQ. This CDR3 region has 15 residues. Trimming took off 5 bases at V and 1 base at J, with 15 bases between the two ends. The CDR3 DNA sequence: TGCGCCAGCAGATGGAACACGGGTTCCCAAGAGACCCAGTACTTC. It encodes CASRWNTGSQETQYF. Variable domain in full (rest from reference TRBV5-1 and TRBJ2-5): KAGVTQTPRYLIKTRGQQVTLSCSPISGHRSVSWYQQTPGQGLQFLFEYFSETQRNKGNFPGRFSGRQFSNSRSEMNVSTLELGDSALYLCASRWNTGSQETQYFGPGTRLLVL.

The CDR3 DNA is TGTGCCAGTAGTATAGAAGGACTATCGGCGCAGATCCGAGAAGCTTTCTTT. Protein: CASSIEGLSAQIREAFF. This chain links TRBV19 with TRBJ1-1; D is ambiguous. This CDR3 is built from 17 residues. Germline V lookup: CDR1 LNHDA, CDR2 SQIVND (reference sequence). V was trimmed by 0 bases and J by 8 bases, leaving 22 bases between them.

This sequence joins TRBV6-1 and TRBJ1-2; 8 nucleotides align to TRBD1. The germline V gene has CDR1 MNHNS and CDR2 SASEGT. Trimming cost V 11 bases and J 7 bases; bases outside gene matches: 12. This CDR3 is 13 amino acids long. CDR3 sequence reads: CAYERQGYSGYTF. The CDR3 nucleotides read TGTGCCTACGAGAGACAGGGGTATTCTGGCTACACCTTC.

Relative to its sample, this clone is medium-sized. The DNA for the CDR3 is TGTGCCAGCAGTTTGGAGGGCGTTGGGGCCAACGTCCTGACTTTC. Encoded protein: CASSLEGVGANVLTF. J is TRBJ2-6 and V is TRBV2, with D perhaps TRBD2 (6 bases). Germline loops: CDR1 SNHLY, CDR2 FYNNEI. With 5 bases removed from V and 3 bases from J, the gap between germline ends came to 11 bases. This CDR3 is built from 15 residues.

CDR3 region: CASSLVRGGSEKLFF. As DNA, the CDR3 is TGTGCCAGCAGCTTAGTGCGAGGGGGCTCTGAAAAACTGTTTTTT. V usage is TRBV7-9 and J usage is TRBJ1-4; 7 nucleotides agree with TRBD1. V dropped 1 base and J dropped 7; count of bases not matched to a gene: 6. Germline assignment: CDR1 SEHNR and CDR2 FQNEAQ (reference sequence). The CDR3 contains 15 residues.